A single count supports the clone carrying this T cell receptor (beta chain). Its antigen is unidentified. The CDR3 is 16 residues long. V was shortened by 1 base and J by 6 bases, with 16 bases between the two germline ends. Germline loops: CDR1 SGHRS, CDR2 YFSETQ. Assay used: immunoSEQ multiplex PCR; TCRdb lists only in-frame clones, some missing. The profile shows roughly 650,000 clones, about 96% of them singletons. This sample stems from a study of shared clonotypes between healthy human individuals. Study outcomes and limitations: Non-shared clonotypes displayed generation probabilities falling below those of clonotypes present in all four donors. Naive subsets usually exceeded memory subsets in estimated richness. With few donors, the genetic and exposure-history diversity represented was limited.

The sample consisted of naive CD4+ T cells sorted from blood. Subset meaning: CD45RA+ positively selected. The receptor was isolated from a woman under 40 in good health. This chain joins TRBV5-1 and TRBJ2-2; D may be TRBD2 (6 bases). CDR3 DNA sequence: TGCGCCAGCAGCTTGTTGATCGGCGTAGCGGCCGGGGAGCTGTTTTTT. Translating gives CASSLLIGVAAGELFF.